The clone carrying this T cell receptor beta chain was observed a single time. The target antigen is unknown. This specimen belongs to a study of lymphopenia after photon versus proton radiotherapy. Findings and limits, study-wide: Under photons, naive T cells and diversity fell while effector/memory populations rose.

Sequenced by immunoSEQ multiplex PCR; TCRdb stores in-frame clones only, minus some. The sample includes roughly 150,000 clones, 70% to 90% of them seen just once. V lost 6 bases to trimming and J lost 2 bases; unmatched junction nucleotides: 7. Looked up from germline, CDR1 is KGHSH and CDR2 is LQKENI. CDR3 length: 16 amino acids. The clonotype originates from a man between 50 and 59 years old with gastric cancer. The V call is TRBV18, the J call TRBJ2-2, with 9 bases lining up with TRBD2. This material consisted of peripheral blood, taken from a patient treated with photon-based radiotherapy. The CDR3 here is CASSPLAGLNTGELFF. The DNA of the CDR3 is TGTGCCAGCTCGCCTCTAGCGGGGCTTAACACCGGGGAGCTGTTTTTT.